This T cell receptor (beta chain) was recovered during a study of tumor-infiltrating lymphocytes in localized non-small cell lung cancer. The CDR3 totals 13 residues. The germline CDR1 and CDR2 sequences are SGHDT and YYEEEE. V lost 1 base to trimming and J lost 8 bases; unmatched junction nucleotides: 4. This clone was picked up one time. Clones were read by immunoSEQ multiplex PCR, and TCRdb kept only the in-frame ones, dropping some. The sample holds about 13,000 clones, about four fifths seen once. J is TRBJ2-7 and V is TRBV5-6; TRBD1 matches 9 bases. The sample taken for sequencing was lung tumor tissue. This sequence was found in a human donor with non-small cell lung cancer. This CDR3 is CASSLLTGGQQYF. The CDR3 DNA reads TGTGCCAGCAGCTTGTTGACAGGGGGACAGCAGTACTTC.